A selection of T cell receptor beta chains follows, all from one sample in a study of blood T cell repertoires in COVID-19. Sequencing used immunoSEQ multiplex PCR; TCRdb keeps in-frame clones, though not all of them. Among approximately 110,000 clones listed, about 85% were seen once. The sample consisted of peripheral blood. The receptors were gathered from a man in his fifties with acute or convalescent COVID-19. The conserved cysteine and the conserved F or W are not part of the CDR3 here. A D gene is named only where the DNA matches it firmly.

d_gene	v_gene	j_gene	CDR3aa
TRBD2	TRBV30	TRBJ2-1	AWGTGGGINEQF
NA	TRBV5-1	TRBJ2-2	ASRPDSLNTGELF
TRBD2	TRBV19	TRBJ2-5	ASNTMASGQETQY
NA	TRBV9	TRBJ1-4	ASSPLVGGKLF
TRBD2	TRBV24-1	TRBJ2-3	ATSLAGVSTDTQY
TRBD1	TRBV19	TRBJ2-5	ASSKRDRKQETQY
NA	TRBV28	TRBJ1-4	ASRQQGFGEKLF
NA	TRBV19	TRBJ1-1	ASVTGFKAF
NA	TRBV4-1	TRBJ2-1	ASSQRSGLTGYNEQF
NA	TRBV29-1	TRBJ1-2	SVEDERWLRYGYT
TRBD2	TRBV4-2	TRBJ2-3	ASSQVSGGATDTQY
TRBD1	TRBV11-2	TRBJ2-1	ASTVNLLGQGFNEQF
TRBD1	TRBV2	TRBJ1-2	ASSPGGATYGYT
NA	TRBV9	TRBJ1-1	ASSVDGNTEAF
NA	TRBV6-5	TRBJ2-1	ASTSFSGALNEQF
NA	TRBV5-1	TRBJ1-1	ASSYTTALLTEAF
TRBD1	TRBV6-5	TRBJ1-4	ASSPDRGPEKLF
TRBD1	TRBV12-3/TRBV12-4	TRBJ1-2	ASTLGTGVGYT
NA	TRBV28	TRBJ2-7	ASSLSPGIYEQY
TRBD1	TRBV9	TRBJ2-7	ASSGQGYEQY
NA	TRBV20-1	TRBJ2-5	SAEQGETQY
NA	TRBV2	TRBJ2-2	ASSGLAPGELF
TRBD2	TRBV5-6	TRBJ2-3	ASSGLAGHEDTQY
NA	TRBV5-6	TRBJ1-6	ASSRLRRLGDSPLH
TRBD1	TRBV7-8	TRBJ1-1	ASSLVVDRGSTHTEAF
NA	TRBV2	TRBJ1-1	ASGRDINTEAF
NA	TRBV5-4	TRBJ2-5	ARGRWRDQETQY
NA	TRBV7-3	TRBJ2-3	ASSPQGPDTQY
NA	TRBV6-6	TRBJ2-1	ASSYSYGSGNEQF
NA	TRBV3-1/TRBV3-2	TRBJ2-5	ASSLQNFQHRVGKTQY
TRBD1	TRBV18	TRBJ2-7	ASSPGTGAYEQY
TRBD1	TRBV11-2	TRBJ1-6	ASSQGAAGTGSLH
NA	TRBV5-6	TRBJ1-6	ASSLQDFSYNSPLH
NA	TRBV12-3/TRBV12-4	TRBJ2-7	ASSSRYEQY
NA	TRBV7-9	TRBJ2-7	ASSSQMIQGGEYEQY
NA	TRBV6-2/TRBV6-3	TRBJ1-1	ASSTTRDGNIYTEAF
TRBD2	TRBV5-1	TRBJ2-7	ASSLTASGRYEQY
NA	TRBV25-1	TRBJ1-4	ASSEWETNEKLF
TRBD2	TRBV7-8	NA	ASSLWRLAGTSRETQY
NA	TRBV14	TRBJ2-1	ASSQVAGQWRYNEQF
NA	TRBV10-3	TRBJ2-2	AIREGGIGELF